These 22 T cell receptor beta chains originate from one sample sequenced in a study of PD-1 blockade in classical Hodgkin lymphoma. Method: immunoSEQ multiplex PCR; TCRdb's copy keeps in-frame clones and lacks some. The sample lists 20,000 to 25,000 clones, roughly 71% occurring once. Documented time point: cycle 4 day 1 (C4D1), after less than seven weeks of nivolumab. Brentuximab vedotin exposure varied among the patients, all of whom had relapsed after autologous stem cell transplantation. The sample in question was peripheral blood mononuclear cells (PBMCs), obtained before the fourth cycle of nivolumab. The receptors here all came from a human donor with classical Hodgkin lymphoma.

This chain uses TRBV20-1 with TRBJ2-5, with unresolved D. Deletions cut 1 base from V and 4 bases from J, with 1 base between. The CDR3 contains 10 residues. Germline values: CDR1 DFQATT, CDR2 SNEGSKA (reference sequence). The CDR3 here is CSARGETQYF. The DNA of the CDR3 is TGCAGTGCTAGAGGAGAGACCCAGTACTTC.

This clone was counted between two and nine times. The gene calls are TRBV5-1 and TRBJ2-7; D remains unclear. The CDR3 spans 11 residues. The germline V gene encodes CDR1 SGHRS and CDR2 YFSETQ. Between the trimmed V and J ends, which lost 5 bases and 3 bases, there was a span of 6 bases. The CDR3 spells CASRSDYEQYF. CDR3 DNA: TGCGCCAGCAGATCAGACTACGAGCAGTACTTC.

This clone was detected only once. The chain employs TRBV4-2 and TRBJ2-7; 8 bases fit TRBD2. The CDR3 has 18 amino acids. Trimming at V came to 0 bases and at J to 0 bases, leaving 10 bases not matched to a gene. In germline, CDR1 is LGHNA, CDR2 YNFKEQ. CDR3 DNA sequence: TGTGCCAGCAGCCAAGATTTTCAGGGCGGGGGGTCCTCCTACGAGCAGTACTTC. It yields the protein CASSQDFQGGGSSYEQYF.

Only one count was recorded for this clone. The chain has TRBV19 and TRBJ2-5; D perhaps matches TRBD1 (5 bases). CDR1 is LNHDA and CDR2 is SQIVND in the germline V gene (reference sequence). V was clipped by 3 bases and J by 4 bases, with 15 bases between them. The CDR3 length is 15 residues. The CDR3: CASSIFGRAGETQYF. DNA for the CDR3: TGTGCCAGTAGTATTTTCGGCAGGGCTGGAGAGACCCAGTACTTC.

CDR3 residues: CASSRPPQPQHF. The DNA of the CDR3 is TGTGCCAGCAGTCGCCCGCCTCAGCCCCAGCATTTT. This chain joins TRBV28 and TRBJ1-5; no reliable D call. The V gene's germline CDR1 is MDHEN and CDR2 SYDVKM. V dropped 5 bases and J dropped 6 bases, with 8 bases sitting between them. The CDR3 consists of 12 residues.

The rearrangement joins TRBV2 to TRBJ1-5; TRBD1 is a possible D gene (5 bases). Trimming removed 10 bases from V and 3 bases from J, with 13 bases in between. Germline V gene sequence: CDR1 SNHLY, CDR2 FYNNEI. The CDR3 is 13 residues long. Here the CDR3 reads CATGLGPNQPQHF. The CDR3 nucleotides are TGTGCCACCGGTTTGGGACCCAATCAGCCCCAGCATTTT.

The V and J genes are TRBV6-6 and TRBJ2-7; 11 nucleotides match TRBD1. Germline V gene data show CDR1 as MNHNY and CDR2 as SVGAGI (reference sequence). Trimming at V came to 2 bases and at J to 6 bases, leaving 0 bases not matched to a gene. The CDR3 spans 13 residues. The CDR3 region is CASSYGTGGEQYF. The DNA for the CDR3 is TGTGCCAGCAGTTACGGGACAGGGGGCGAGCAGTACTTC.

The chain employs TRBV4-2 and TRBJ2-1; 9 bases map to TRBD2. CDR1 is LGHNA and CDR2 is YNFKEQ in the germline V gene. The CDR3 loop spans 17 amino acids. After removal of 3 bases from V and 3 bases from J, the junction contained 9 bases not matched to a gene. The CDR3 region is CASSQLISSGDYNEQFF. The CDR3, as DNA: TGTGCCAGCAGCCAGCTCATCTCTAGCGGGGACTACAATGAGCAGTTCTTC.

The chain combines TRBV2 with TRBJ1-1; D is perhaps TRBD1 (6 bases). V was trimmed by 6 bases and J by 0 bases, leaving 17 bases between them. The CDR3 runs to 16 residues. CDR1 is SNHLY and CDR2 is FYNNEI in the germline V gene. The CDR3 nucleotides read TGTGCCAGCAGGCGACGCGGGGGGGACATGAACACTGAAGCTTTCTTT. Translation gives CASRRRGGDMNTEAFF.

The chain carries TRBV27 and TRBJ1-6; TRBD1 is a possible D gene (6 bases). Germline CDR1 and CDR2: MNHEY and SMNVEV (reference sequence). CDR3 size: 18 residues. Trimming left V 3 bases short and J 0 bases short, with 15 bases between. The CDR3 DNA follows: TGTGCCAGCAGTTTGCGACAGGCGAGAAGCTCCTATAATTCACCCCTCCACTTT. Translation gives CASSLRQARSSYNSPLHF.

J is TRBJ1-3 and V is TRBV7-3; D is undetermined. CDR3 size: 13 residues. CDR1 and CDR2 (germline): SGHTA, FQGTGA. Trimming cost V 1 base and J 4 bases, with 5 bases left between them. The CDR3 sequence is CASSLNRGNTIYF. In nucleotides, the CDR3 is TGTGCCAGCAGCTTAAATAGGGGAAACACCATATATTTT.

CDR3 nucleotide sequence: TGTGCCAGCAGTTACCGGACAACTGAGACCCAGTACTTC. Protein sequence: CASSYRTTETQYF. The chain recombines TRBV6-6 with TRBJ2-5; tentative D call: TRBD1 (5 bases). The CDR3 sequence is 13 residues long. V shed 2 bases and J shed 5 bases, with 9 bases lying between them. Germline V gene lookup returns CDR1 MNHNY and CDR2 SVGAGI (reference sequence).

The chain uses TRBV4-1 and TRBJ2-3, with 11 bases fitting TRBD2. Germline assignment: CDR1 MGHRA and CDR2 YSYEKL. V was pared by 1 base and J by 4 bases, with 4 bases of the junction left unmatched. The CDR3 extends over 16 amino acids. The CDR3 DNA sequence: TGCGCCAGCAGCCAAGGGGTAGCGGGAGGGTCAGATACGCAGTATTTT. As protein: CASSQGVAGGSDTQYF.

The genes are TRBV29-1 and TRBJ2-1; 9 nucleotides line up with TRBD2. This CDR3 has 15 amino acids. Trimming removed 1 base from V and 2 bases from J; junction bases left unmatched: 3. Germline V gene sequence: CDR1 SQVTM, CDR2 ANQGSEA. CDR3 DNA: TGCAGCGTTGAAGGCGGGGGGGCCGCCTACAATGAGCAGTTCTTC. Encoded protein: CSVEGGGAAYNEQFF.

The CDR3 spells CASSLGTSGGAYEQYF. CDR3 DNA sequence: TGCGCCAGCAGCTTGGGGACTAGCGGGGGTGCCTACGAGCAGTACTTC. V is TRBV5-1 and J is TRBJ2-7; 13 bases are a match to TRBD2. There are 16 residues in the CDR3. Germline-derived CDR1 and CDR2 are SGHRS and YFSETQ. J gave up 2 bases and V 0 bases, and 2 bases lay outside the gene matches.

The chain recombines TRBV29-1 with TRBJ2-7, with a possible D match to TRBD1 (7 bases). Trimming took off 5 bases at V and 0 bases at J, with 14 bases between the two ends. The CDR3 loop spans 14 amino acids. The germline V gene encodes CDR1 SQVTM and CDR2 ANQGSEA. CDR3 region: CSVLRGDSSYEQYF. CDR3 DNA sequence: TGCAGCGTTTTAAGGGGGGACAGCTCCTACGAGCAGTACTTC.

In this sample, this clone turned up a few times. CDR3 in amino acids: CASSSTFDRYQETQYF. The CDR3 DNA is TGTGCCAGCAGTTCCACCTTCGACAGGTACCAAGAGACCCAGTACTTC. The chain combines TRBV6-5 with TRBJ2-5, with D perhaps matching TRBD1 (6 bases). Germline assignment: CDR1 MNHEY and CDR2 SVGAGI. Trimming took off 4 bases at V and 0 bases at J, with 15 bases between the two ends. This CDR3 is 16 amino acids long.

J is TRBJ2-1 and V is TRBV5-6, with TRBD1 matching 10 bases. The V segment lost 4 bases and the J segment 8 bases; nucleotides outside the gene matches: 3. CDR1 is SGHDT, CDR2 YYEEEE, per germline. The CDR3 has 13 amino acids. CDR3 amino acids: CASSMDRGDEQFF. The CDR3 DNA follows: TGTGCCAGCAGCATGGACAGGGGGGATGAGCAGTTCTTC. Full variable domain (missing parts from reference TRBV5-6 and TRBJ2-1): DAGVTQSPTHLIKTRGQQVTLRCSPKSGHDTVSWYQQALGQGPQFIFQYYEEEERQRGNFPDRFSGHQFPNYSSELNVNALLLGDSALYLCASSMDRGDEQFFGPGTRLTVL.

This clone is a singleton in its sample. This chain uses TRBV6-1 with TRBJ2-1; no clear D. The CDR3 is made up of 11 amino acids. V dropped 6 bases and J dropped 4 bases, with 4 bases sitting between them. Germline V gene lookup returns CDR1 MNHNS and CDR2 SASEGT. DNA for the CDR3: TGTGCCAGCAGCGTTTACAATGAGCAGTTCTTC. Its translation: CASSVYNEQFF.

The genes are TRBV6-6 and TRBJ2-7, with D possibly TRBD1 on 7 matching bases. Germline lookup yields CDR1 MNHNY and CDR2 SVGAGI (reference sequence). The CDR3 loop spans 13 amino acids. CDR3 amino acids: CATRRGRSYEQYF. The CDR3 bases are TGTGCGACCAGGAGGGGGCGGTCCTACGAGCAGTACTTC.

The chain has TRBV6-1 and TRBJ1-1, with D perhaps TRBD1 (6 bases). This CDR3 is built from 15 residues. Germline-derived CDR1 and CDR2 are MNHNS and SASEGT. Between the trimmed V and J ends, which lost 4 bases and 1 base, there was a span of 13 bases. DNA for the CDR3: TGTGCCAGCAGTGCGACACAGGGAACGAACACTGAAGCTTTCTTT. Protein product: CASSATQGTNTEAFF.

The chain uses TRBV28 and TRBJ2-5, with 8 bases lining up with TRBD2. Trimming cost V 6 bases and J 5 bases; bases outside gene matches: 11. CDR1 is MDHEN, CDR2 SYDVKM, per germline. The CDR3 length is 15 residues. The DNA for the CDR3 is TGTGCCAGCAGCCGACGGGGGGGCTTCTCGGAGACCCAGTACTTC. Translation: CASSRRGGFSETQYF.